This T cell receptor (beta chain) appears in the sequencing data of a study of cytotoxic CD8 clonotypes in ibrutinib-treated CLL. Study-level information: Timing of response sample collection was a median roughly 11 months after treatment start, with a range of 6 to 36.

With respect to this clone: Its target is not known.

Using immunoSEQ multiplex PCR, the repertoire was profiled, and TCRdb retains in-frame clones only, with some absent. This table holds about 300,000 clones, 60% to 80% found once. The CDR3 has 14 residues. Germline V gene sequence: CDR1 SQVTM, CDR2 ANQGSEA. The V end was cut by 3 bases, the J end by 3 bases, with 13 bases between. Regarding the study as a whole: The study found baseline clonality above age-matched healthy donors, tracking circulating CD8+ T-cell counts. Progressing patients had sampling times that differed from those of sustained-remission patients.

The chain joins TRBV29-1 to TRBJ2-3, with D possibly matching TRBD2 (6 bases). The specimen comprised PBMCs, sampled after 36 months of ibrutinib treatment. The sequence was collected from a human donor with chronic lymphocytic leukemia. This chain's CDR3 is CSVDPPGVTDTQYF. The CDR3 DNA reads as TGCAGCGTTGATCCCCCGGGAGTAACAGATACGCAGTATTTT.